The clone carrying this TCR beta chain was observed at least ten times. CDR3 length: 13 residues. Germline V gives CDR1 LGHDT, CDR2 YNNKEL (reference sequence). With 5 bases removed from V and 4 bases from J, the gap between germline ends came to 12 bases. TCR beta CDR3 region amplification was performed from RNA transcripts. HTBI primers drove first-round RT-PCR of the TCR CDR3. In TCRdb, the multiplex PCR reads were re-called with MiXCR into one record per CDR3 protein. This sample has 460,000 or so distinct CDR3 sequences, with roughly an eighth found just once. The sample is drawn from a study of T cells in Graves' hyperthyroidism and ophthalmopathy. Hyperthyroidism was newly diagnosed in patients aged 18 to 65 (duration under 2 months). Thyroid ultrasound, orbital computed tomography, clinical symptoms, and serum thyroxine and TRAb underpinned diagnoses.

The receptor comes from a woman between 18 and 29 years old with Graves' hyperthyroidism. The rearrangement uses TRBV3-1 and TRBJ2-7; D might be TRBD1 (6 bases). The sample was blood. CDR3 amino acids: CASSGDTLYEQYF. The DNA of the CDR3 is TGTGCCAGCAGCGGGGACACTCTGTACGAGCAGTACTTC.